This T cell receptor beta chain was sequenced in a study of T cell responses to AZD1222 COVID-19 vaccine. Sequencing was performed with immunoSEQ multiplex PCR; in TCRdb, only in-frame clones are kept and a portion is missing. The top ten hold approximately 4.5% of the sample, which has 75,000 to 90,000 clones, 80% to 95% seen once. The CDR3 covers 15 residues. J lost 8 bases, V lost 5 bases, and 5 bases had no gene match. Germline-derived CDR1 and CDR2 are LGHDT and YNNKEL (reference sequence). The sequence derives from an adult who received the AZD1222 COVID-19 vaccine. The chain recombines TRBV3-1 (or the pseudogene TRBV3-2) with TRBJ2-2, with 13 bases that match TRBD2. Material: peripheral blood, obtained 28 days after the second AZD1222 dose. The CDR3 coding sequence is TGTGCCAGCAGCGGGACTAGCGGGGCGACGGGGGAGCTGTTTTTT. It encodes CASSGTSGATGELFF.